The table lists the clone carrying this T cell receptor (beta chain) with a count of one. Per germline, CDR1 LNHDA and CDR2 SQIVND (reference sequence). Deletions cut 1 base from V and 4 bases from J, with 8 bases between. The CDR3 extends over 14 amino acids. The sample is drawn from a study of blood T cell repertoires in COVID-19. TCRdb's table, derived via immunoSEQ multiplex PCR, lists solely in-frame clones and lacks some. The sample holds around 260,000 clones, approximately 85% seen once. Input material: PBMCs or T cells enriched from blood (not recorded which). This chain uses TRBV19 with TRBJ1-5; D is uncertain. The sequence was collected from a woman aged 25 to 39 who had recovered from COVID-19. CDR3 sequence (DNA): TGTGCCAGTAGTATAGGGGCACGGAATCAGCCCCAGCATTTT. As protein: CASSIGARNQPQHF.